These 25 T cell receptor beta chains came from one sample sequenced in a study of blood T cell repertoires in COVID-19. Generated by immunoSEQ multiplex PCR, the TCRdb table keeps only in-frame clones and is missing some. Of 85,000 or so clones in the sample, 90% to 95% are singletons; the top ten hold more than 4%. Material for sequencing was peripheral blood. All receptors derive from a human donor with active COVID-19. The donor label of this sample is uncertain.

The chain recombines TRBV18 with TRBJ2-7; a possible D gene is TRBD1 (6 bases). V was shortened by 1 base and J by 4 bases, with 8 bases between the two germline ends. Germline CDR1 is KGHSH and CDR2 is LQKENI. The CDR3 has 13 residues. CDR3 nucleotides: TGTGCCAGCTCACCACGAGGACAGTACGAGCAGTACTTC. This gives the protein CASSPRGQYEQYF.

The chain couples TRBV30 to TRBJ1-1; D is possibly TRBD1 (6 bases). V lost 2 bases and J 6 bases, leaving 10 bases between the germline ends. CDR1 is GTSNPN, CDR2 SVGIG, per germline (reference sequence). The CDR3 runs 12 residues. The DNA of the CDR3 is TGTGCCTGGAGTACACAGGGACCTGAAGCTTTCTTT. This encodes CAWSTQGPEAFF.

This clone has only one observation. The chain employs TRBV6-4 and TRBJ2-3; 7 positions agree with TRBD2. V gave up 0 bases and J gave up 0 bases; unmatched junction bases: 3. The CDR3 totals 16 residues. CDR1 is MRHNA, CDR2 SNTAGT, per germline. This CDR3 reads CASSDSRAGSTDTQYF. The CDR3 nucleotides read TGTGCCAGCAGTGACTCACGAGCGGGGAGCACAGATACGCAGTATTTT.

The chain joins TRBV3-1 (or the pseudogene TRBV3-2) to TRBJ1-5, with D tentatively TRBD1 (6 bases). From germline, CDR1 is LGHDT and CDR2 YNNKEL (reference sequence). V was shortened by 6 bases and J by 3 bases, with 12 bases between the two germline ends. The CDR3 totals 14 residues. The CDR3 sequence is CASSNRANNQPQHF. Here the CDR3 DNA reads TGTGCCAGCAGTAACAGGGCGAACAATCAGCCCCAGCATTTT.

The CDR3 spells CASSLGRQGSYEQYF. The CDR3 DNA reads as TGTGCCAGCAGTTTAGGTCGGCAGGGATCCTACGAGCAGTACTTC. The chain joins TRBV27 to TRBJ2-7; maybe TRBD1 (5 bases). This CDR3 is built from 15 residues. The germline gives CDR1 MNHEY, CDR2 SMNVEV (reference sequence). V lost 2 bases to trimming and J lost 1 base, with 12 bases between them.

This chain links TRBV7-9 with TRBJ2-3; 8 positions agree with TRBD1. Germline CDR1 reads SEHNR; CDR2 reads FQNEAQ (reference sequence). After removal of 5 bases from V and 4 bases from J, the junction contained 14 bases not matched to a gene. CDR3 size: 17 residues. CDR3 protein: CASSRTGTGTGADTQYF. CDR3 DNA sequence: TGTGCCAGCAGCCGAACGGGAACCGGGACAGGCGCAGATACGCAGTATTTT.

The chain joins TRBV4-3 to TRBJ1-1, with D possibly being TRBD1 (6 bases). The CDR3 is 13 amino acids. Germline CDR1 LGHNA, CDR2 YSLEER. Trimming left V 1 base short and J 5 bases short, with 8 bases between. The CDR3 spells CASSQGGRTEAFF. In DNA, the CDR3 is TGCGCCAGCAGCCAAGGGGGGCGTACTGAAGCTTTCTTT.

This clone was seen only once. In DNA form, the CDR3 reads TGTGCCAGCAGAAGATGGGCGGGGGAGGATGGCTACACCTTC. It yields the protein CASRRWAGEDGYTF. This chain links TRBV28 with TRBJ1-2, with a weak D call TRBD1 (5 bases). Trimming took off 6 bases at V and 6 bases at J, with 17 bases between the two ends. The germline V gene has CDR1 MDHEN and CDR2 SYDVKM. CDR3 length: 14 amino acids.

Here the CDR3 reads CASSVVGGVSEQFF. The CDR3 DNA reads TGTGCCAGCAGCGTAGTTGGAGGGGTAAGCGAGCAGTTCTTC. V and J are TRBV9 and TRBJ2-1, with D perhaps TRBD2 (6 bases). V was trimmed by 0 bases and J by 10 bases, leaving 14 bases between them. The CDR3 contains 14 residues. Germline lookup yields CDR1 SGDLS and CDR2 YYNGEE.

The gene calls are TRBV7-6 and TRBJ2-1; TRBD2 agrees at 11 bases. This CDR3 region has 15 residues. From germline, CDR1 is SGHVS and CDR2 FNYEAQ. Losses at the gene ends were 4 bases for V and 2 bases for J; bases not matched to a gene: 1. The CDR3 sequence: CASSSLAGAYNEQFF. Here the CDR3 DNA reads TGTGCCAGCAGCTCACTAGCGGGAGCCTACAATGAGCAGTTCTTC.

The chain links TRBV4-3 to TRBJ2-1, with D possibly being TRBD2 (6 bases). Germline V CDR1 and CDR2: LGHNA, YSLEER. CDR3 size: 16 residues. Deletions cut 1 base from V and 7 bases from J, with 17 bases between. CDR3 sequence reads: CASSQGWGVRANEQFF. The CDR3, as DNA: TGCGCCAGCAGCCAAGGATGGGGGGTGCGTGCAAATGAGCAGTTCTTC.

This chain's CDR3 is CASSTFPLAGAYNEQFF. DNA of the CDR3: TGTGCCAGTAGTACTTTTCCACTAGCGGGAGCCTACAATGAGCAGTTCTTC. The chain joins TRBV19 to TRBJ2-1; 11 bases align to TRBD2. From germline, CDR1 is LNHDA and CDR2 SQIVND (reference sequence). Germline trimming cut 4 bases from V and 2 bases from J; bases unmatched to any gene: 7. The CDR3 spans 17 residues.

V and J are TRBV7-9 and TRBJ2-7; the match to TRBD1 covers 8 bases. CDR3 length: 16 residues. V was pared by 0 bases and J by 9 bases, with 13 bases of the junction left unmatched. CDR1 SEHNR and CDR2 FQNEAQ come from the germline V gene (reference sequence). The CDR3 bases are TGTGCCAGCAGCTTAGCCGGACCGGCCAGGGGGCTTGGGCAGTACTTC. Translated, it gives CASSLAGPARGLGQYF.

This rearrangement joins TRBV27 to TRBJ2-5; 7 nucleotides line up with TRBD1. CDR3 length: 15 amino acids. V was pared by 4 bases and J by 2 bases, with 7 bases of the junction left unmatched. Germline V CDR1 and CDR2: MNHEY, SMNVEV (reference sequence). CDR3 residues: CASSSTGFGQETQYF. CDR3 bases: TGTGCCAGCAGTTCGACAGGGTTTGGGCAAGAGACCCAGTACTTC.

Note on this clone: This specimen includes other DNA sequences encoding the same CDR3. The V and J genes are TRBV19 and TRBJ2-3; 7 bases map to TRBD2. Germline-derived CDR1 and CDR2 are LNHDA and SQIVND (reference sequence). This CDR3 is built from 12 residues. V lost 6 bases, J lost 14 bases, and 11 bases stayed unmatched. The CDR3 sequence is CASSLGRDYWYF. Here the CDR3 DNA reads TGTGCCAGTAGCTTGGGGAGGGATTATTGGTATTTT.

The rearrangement uses TRBV11-2 and TRBJ2-1; 7 bases line up with TRBD1. The germline V gene has CDR1 SGHAT and CDR2 FQNNGV. There are 16 residues in the CDR3. After removal of 5 bases from V and 6 bases from J, the junction contained 13 bases not matched to a gene. CDR3 sequence: CASSLTGRRLSNEQFF. DNA for the CDR3: TGTGCCAGCAGCCTGACAGGGCGGCGGCTTAGCAATGAGCAGTTCTTC.

The rearrangement uses TRBV24-1 and TRBJ2-3; D call uncertain. V shed 6 bases and J shed 6 bases, with 6 bases lying between them. Germline assignment: CDR1 KGHDR and CDR2 SFDVKD. The CDR3 is 11 residues long. The CDR3 loop reads CATSKEDTQYF. Here the CDR3 DNA reads TGTGCCACCAGTAAAGAGGATACGCAGTATTTT.

V and J are TRBV11-2 and TRBJ1-2; D is possibly TRBD1 (5 bases). The germline V and J ends were trimmed by 5 bases and 1 base, with 8 bases remaining between them. Looked up from germline, CDR1 is SGHAT and CDR2 is FQNNGV. The CDR3 length is 13 residues. CDR3: CASSPQGNYGYTF. Here the CDR3 DNA reads TGTGCCAGCAGCCCCCAGGGTAACTATGGCTACACCTTC.

The chain links TRBV9 to TRBJ1-1; D possibly corresponds to TRBD1 (6 bases). CDR1 and CDR2 from the germline V gene are SGDLS and YYNGEE. This CDR3 is 11 amino acids long. V dropped 8 bases and J dropped 6 bases, with 11 bases sitting between them. This CDR3 is CASGDIAEAFF. CDR3 sequence (DNA): TGTGCCAGTGGGGACATCGCTGAAGCTTTCTTT.

The CDR3 here is CASSPYPLVAGQETQYF. In DNA, the CDR3 is TGTGCCAGCAGTCCGTACCCATTGGTAGCGGGTCAAGAGACCCAGTACTTC. The rearrangement links TRBV27 to TRBJ2-5, with TRBD2 matching over 7 bases. With V trimmed by 5 bases and J by 2 bases, 14 bases remained unmatched. The CDR3 runs to 17 residues. Germline CDR1 MNHEY, CDR2 SMNVEV (reference sequence).

The gene calls are TRBV6-5 and TRBJ1-2; 7 bases are a match to TRBD1. Germline assignment: CDR1 MNHEY and CDR2 SVGAGI. The length of the CDR3 is 14 residues. V lost 7 bases and J lost 4; bases outside the gene matches: 9. The CDR3 nucleotides read TGTGCCAGCACGACCGGGACAGTCTCCTATGGCTACACCTTC. Protein sequence: CASTTGTVSYGYTF.

The genes are TRBV6-4 and TRBJ1-6, with 8 bases identical to TRBD1. Germline values: CDR1 MRHNA, CDR2 SNTAGT. V shed 6 bases and J 9 bases; nucleotides not matched to a gene: 7. The CDR3 is 14 amino acids. In DNA, the CDR3 is TGTGCCAGCAGGCCCAGGGGGCGCGGTTCACCCCTCCACTTT. The encoded protein is CASRPRGRGSPLHF.

The chain recombines TRBV7-2 with TRBJ1-2, with a possible D match to TRBD1 (5 bases). V shed 3 bases and J shed 2 bases, with 16 bases lying between them. Germline V CDR1 and CDR2: SGHTA, FQGNSA. This CDR3 region has 16 residues. The CDR3 region is CASSFGGTLQNYGYTF. The CDR3 DNA is TGTGCCAGCAGCTTCGGGGGGACCCTCCAGAACTATGGCTACACCTTC.

This sequence joins TRBV19 and TRBJ2-3; 8 bases fit TRBD1. This CDR3 comprises 17 residues. V lost 6 bases to trimming and J lost 2 bases; unmatched junction nucleotides: 13. Looked up from germline, CDR1 is LNHDA and CDR2 is SQIVND (reference sequence). CDR3 sequence: CASSSGTGTGDTDTQYF. CDR3 coding DNA: TGTGCCAGTAGCTCAGGAACCGGGACAGGCGACACAGATACGCAGTATTTT.

The CDR3 is CASRVTPSSYNEQFF. The CDR3 DNA reads as TGTGCCAGCAGGGTGACTCCGAGCTCCTACAATGAGCAGTTCTTC. The V gene is TRBV6-5, the J gene TRBJ2-1; D unclear. Trimming stripped 6 bases from V and 0 bases from J, with 12 bases between. CDR3 size: 15 residues. Germline CDR1 reads MNHEY; CDR2 reads SVGAGI.